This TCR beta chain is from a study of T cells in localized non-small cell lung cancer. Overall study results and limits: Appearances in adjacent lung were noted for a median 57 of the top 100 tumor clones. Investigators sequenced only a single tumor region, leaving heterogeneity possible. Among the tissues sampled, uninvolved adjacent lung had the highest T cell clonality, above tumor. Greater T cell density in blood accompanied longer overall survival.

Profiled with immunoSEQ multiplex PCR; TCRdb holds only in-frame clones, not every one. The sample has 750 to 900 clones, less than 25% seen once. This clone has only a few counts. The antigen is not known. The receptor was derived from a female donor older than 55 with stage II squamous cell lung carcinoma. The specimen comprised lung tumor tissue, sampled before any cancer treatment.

CDR3 in DNA: TGTGCCAGCAGCCCCGGGACAGGGAACTCTGGGGCCAACGTCCTGACTTTC. This sequence encodes CASSPGTGNSGANVLTF. V and J are TRBV6-8 and TRBJ2-6; the match to TRBD1 covers 9 bases. Looked up from germline, CDR1 is MNHGY and CDR2 is SAAAGT. The CDR3 contains 17 residues. The trim removed 6 bases at V and 0 bases at J, leaving 6 bases unmatched.